This is a list of T cell receptor beta chains from one sample in a study of glioma-infiltrating T cells. TCRdb called the multiplex PCR reads again in MiXCR, with one record for every CDR3 protein. The sample carries over 70,000 distinct CDR3 sequences, approximately 22% recorded once. Sequencing was carried out using glioma tissue, nonneoplastic brain tissue, or PBMCs (not recorded which). These receptors all stem from a human donor with low-grade glioma or glioblastoma, undergoing nonglioma brain surgery, or in good health (not recorded which). The CDR3 runs from the conserved cysteine through the conserved F or W. The order of the fields is CDR3 DNA, CDR3 protein, V gene, J gene, D gene, clone size. The D gene is left open where the match is weak. Clone size is given for some rows only: seen once, a few or many times, or a class if the clone is expanded.

DNA: TGTGCCAGCAGTTTATCTGGGGAGGGCAATCAGCCCCAGCATTTT
CDR3: CASSLSGEGNQPQHF
V: TRBV12-3/TRBV12-4
J: TRBJ1-5
D: .
size: many

DNA: TGTGCCAGCAGTTTCAGTGGAAATGAAGCTTTCTTT
CDR3: CASSFSGNEAFF
V: TRBV12-3/TRBV12-4
J: TRBJ1-1
D: .
size: .

DNA: TGCAGTGCTAGAGTAACCCAGGGCCTATACGAGCAGTACTTC
CDR3: CSARVTQGLYEQYF
V: TRBV20-1
J: TRBJ2-7
D: .
size: many

DNA: TGCAGTGCTTCCGGAGACAGCTATGGCTACACCTTC
CDR3: CSASGDSYGYTF
V: TRBV20-1
J: TRBJ1-2
D: .
size: many

DNA: TGTGCCAGTAGCGTACAGGGAGAGCAAGAGACCCAGTACTTC
CDR3: CASSVQGEQETQYF
V: TRBV19
J: TRBJ2-5
D: .
size: many

DNA: TGTGCCAGCAGCCGGGACAGCCAAGAGACCCAGTACTTC
CDR3: CASSRDSQETQYF
V: TRBV5-4
J: TRBJ2-5
D: TRBD1
size: many

DNA: TGTGCCAGCAGCCTCGCACAAGGAGCTAATGAAGAACTGTTTTTT
CDR3: CASSLAQGANEELFF
V: TRBV14
J: TRBJ1-4
D: .
size: .

DNA: TGTGCCAGCAGCTTGGTACTCTCCGGGGGTGAAGCTTTCTTT
CDR3: CASSLVLSGGEAFF
V: TRBV5-5
J: TRBJ1-1
D: .
size: many

DNA: TGTGCCAGCAGCCGACAGGCAGATGAGCAGTTCTTC
CDR3: CASSRQADEQFF
V: TRBV3-1
J: TRBJ2-1
D: .
size: many

DNA: TGTGCCAGTAGTAACTGGCCGGACAACACAGATACGCAGTATTTT
CDR3: CASSNWPDNTDTQYF
V: TRBV19
J: TRBJ2-3
D: .
size: few

DNA: TGTGCCACCAGTGATGGAGGCCCAGAGGGCTACACCTTC
CDR3: CATSDGGPEGYTF
V: TRBV24-1
J: TRBJ1-2
D: .
size: many

DNA: TGTGCCAGCAGGTTAGGACAGAGTGGGGGGTTTAGCAATCAGCCCCAGCATTTT
CDR3: CASRLGQSGGFSNQPQHF
V: TRBV12-3/TRBV12-4
J: TRBJ1-5
D: .
size: many

DNA: TGTGCCAGCACCTGGGGGGTTGGAGGCCGAAGCACAGATACGCAGTATTTT
CDR3: CASTWGVGGRSTDTQYF
V: TRBV6-1
J: TRBJ2-3
D: .
size: many

DNA: TGCAGCGTCGTCGCCCCGGGTCACACAGATACGCAGTATTTT
CDR3: CSVVAPGHTDTQYF
V: TRBV29-1
J: TRBJ2-3
D: .
size: many

DNA: TGTGCCAGCAGCAAAGGAGGGGCCCAAGAGACCCAGTACTTC
CDR3: CASSKGGAQETQYF
V: TRBV7-8
J: TRBJ2-5
D: .
size: few

DNA: TGTGCCAGCAGCTTAGGAGGACTGCTACAAGAGACCCAGTACTTC
CDR3: CASSLGGLLQETQYF
V: TRBV7-2
J: TRBJ2-5
D: .
size: many

DNA: TGTGCCAGCAGTTTATTTTTCGGGGTAGGAAACACCATATATTTT
CDR3: CASSLFFGVGNTIYF
V: TRBV12-3/TRBV12-4
J: TRBJ1-3
D: .
size: many

DNA: TGCGCCAGCAGTCCCAGCGGGGGGCCCACAGATACGCAGTATTTT
CDR3: CASSPSGGPTDTQYF
V: TRBV10-2
J: TRBJ2-3
D: TRBD2
size: few

DNA: TGTGCCAGCAGTTTCGCAGGGAACTACGAGCAGTACTTC
CDR3: CASSFAGNYEQYF
V: TRBV28
J: TRBJ2-7
D: .
size: many

DNA: TGTGCCAGCTCACAAAGGGCTCGGGGGGCGGTGAACACTGAAGCTTTCTTT
CDR3: CASSQRARGAVNTEAFF
V: TRBV18
J: TRBJ1-1
D: .
size: few

DNA: TGTGCCAGCAGTTACAGGGTGACAGATACGCAGTATTTT
CDR3: CASSYRVTDTQYF
V: TRBV6-6
J: TRBJ2-3
D: .
size: many

DNA: TGTGCCAACAGTGAAGCTCTCAGAGGACCTGCATCCCCTTATGGCTACACCTTC
CDR3: CANSEALRGPASPYGYTF
V: TRBV2
J: TRBJ1-2
D: .
size: .

DNA: TGTGCCATCAGTGAGTCGGGGTATGGCTACACCTTC
CDR3: CAISESGYGYTF
V: TRBV10-3
J: TRBJ1-2
D: .
size: many

DNA: TGTGCCATCAAGCGGGGGATTGAGACAGATACGCAGTATTTT
CDR3: CAIKRGIETDTQYF
V: TRBV10-3
J: TRBJ2-3
D: TRBD2
size: few

DNA: TGTGCCAGCAGTTTAGTCGCTAGTTCAAATACGCAGTATTTT
CDR3: CASSLVASSNTQYF
V: TRBV12-3/TRBV12-4
J: TRBJ2-3
D: .
size: .